The 22 T cell receptor beta chains reported below all come from one sample, sequenced in a study of OX40 agonist ivuxolimab in advanced cancers. Sequencing used immunoSEQ multiplex PCR; TCRdb keeps in-frame clones, though not all of them. The sample shows 70,000 or so clones, almost 90% of them seen only once. Sequencing used CD4+ or CD8+ T cells sorted from blood, obtained in a trial of the OX40 agonist ivuxolimab. These receptors were obtained from an adult with an advanced solid tumor such as melanoma, head and neck, liver or kidney cancer.

The chain joins TRBV4-1 to TRBJ1-3, with D maybe TRBD1 (6 bases). The CDR3 contains 17 residues. Germline CDR1 reads MGHRA; CDR2 reads YSYEKL. V dropped 1 base and J dropped 0 bases, with 13 bases sitting between them. The CDR3 nucleotides read TGCGCCAGCAGCCAAGCCCCCCCAGGGGACTCTGGAAACACCATATATTTT. Its protein is CASSQAPPGDSGNTIYF.

The genes are TRBV15 and TRBJ2-5; 14 nucleotides agree with TRBD2. The J call is in doubt because the DNA end fits TRBJ2-7 better. CDR1 is LNHNV, CDR2 YYDKDF, per germline (reference sequence). The CDR3 covers 18 residues. The CDR3 sequence: CATSRGGLAGAPLHEQYF. The CDR3 DNA reads TGTGCCACCAGCAGAGGGGGACTAGCGGGAGCCCCACTCCACGAGCAGTACTTC.

The chain links TRBV18 to TRBJ2-2; D possibly matches TRBD1 or TRBD2 (5 bases each). The CDR3 sequence is 15 residues long. Per germline, CDR1 KGHSH and CDR2 LQKENI. V was pared by 0 bases and J by 4 bases, with 9 bases between. Written as DNA, the CDR3 is TGTGCCAGCTCACCACCGGGGGTTGTCACCGGGGAGCTGTTTTTT. This gives the protein CASSPPGVVTGELFF.

The chain couples TRBV7-6 to TRBJ1-2, with 9 positions matching TRBD1. CDR1 is SGHVS, CDR2 FNYEAQ, per germline. The CDR3 sequence is 14 residues long. Trimming removed 3 bases from V and 3 bases from J; junction bases left unmatched: 2. The CDR3, as DNA: TGTGCCAGCAGCTTCGGGACAGGGTACTATGGCTACACCTTC. It encodes CASSFGTGYYGYTF.

CDR3 in amino acids: CASSFLAGGPSGELFF. As DNA, the CDR3 is TGCGCCAGCAGCTTCCTAGCGGGAGGGCCGTCCGGGGAGCTGTTTTTT. This chain links TRBV5-1 with TRBJ2-2; TRBD2 matches 12 bases. Germline trimming cut 2 bases from V and 6 bases from J; bases unmatched to any gene: 5. CDR1 and CDR2 (germline): SGHRS, YFSETQ. CDR3 length: 16 residues.

The chain uses TRBV19 and TRBJ1-4; D unresolved. Trimming cost V 8 bases and J 0 bases, with 10 bases left between them. Germline loops: CDR1 LNHDA, CDR2 SQIVND (reference sequence). The CDR3 spans 14 residues. In DNA, the CDR3 is TGTGCCAGTGGAGGGCCGCCAACTAATGAAAAACTGTTTTTT. It encodes CASGGPPTNEKLFF.

The rearrangement uses TRBV6-5 and TRBJ2-6, with D uncertain. Germline V gene lookup returns CDR1 MNHEY and CDR2 SVGAGI. Deletions cut 7 bases from V and 2 bases from J, with 6 bases between. CDR3 size: 13 residues. CDR3: CASNPAGANVLTF. CDR3 coding DNA: TGTGCCAGCAACCCAGCTGGGGCCAACGTCCTGACTTTC.

The chain uses TRBV11-2 and TRBJ2-3; D call uncertain. The CDR3 length is 14 residues. Between the trimmed V and J ends, which lost 0 bases and 4 bases, there was a span of 8 bases. Germline values: CDR1 SGHAT, CDR2 FQNNGV. The CDR3 is CASSLDRRADTQYF. The CDR3 DNA is TGTGCCAGCAGCTTAGATCGCCGGGCAGATACGCAGTATTTT.

The chain is built from TRBV7-9 and TRBJ1-5; weak D call: TRBD1 (5 bases). Trimming stripped 4 bases from V and 0 bases from J, with 10 bases between. Per the germline V gene, CDR1 is SEHNR and CDR2 is FQNEAQ (reference sequence). CDR3 length: 15 residues. This CDR3 reads CASSSWGGSNQPQHF. DNA of the CDR3: TGTGCCAGCAGCTCGTGGGGGGGTAGCAATCAGCCCCAGCATTTT.

This chain uses TRBV7-9 with TRBJ2-3, with no clear D. Germline loops: CDR1 SEHNR, CDR2 FQNEAQ (reference sequence). The CDR3 length is 16 residues. V lost 0 bases to trimming and J lost 4 bases, with 14 bases between them. The CDR3 reads CASSLAGPRYADTQYF. As DNA, the CDR3 is TGTGCCAGCAGCTTAGCCGGACCTCGCTATGCAGATACGCAGTATTTT.

This clone has a single count. The rearrangement links TRBV11-3 to TRBJ2-5, with no clear D. The CDR3 extends over 12 amino acids. V was shortened by 5 bases and J by 4 bases, with 8 bases between the two germline ends. The germline V gene encodes CDR1 SGHNT and CDR2 YENEEA. This CDR3 reads CASSGVAETQYF. Written as DNA, the CDR3 is TGTGCCAGCAGCGGGGTGGCAGAGACCCAGTACTTC.

The V gene is TRBV28, the J gene TRBJ1-4, with 7 positions matching TRBD1. With 2 bases clipped from V and 11 bases from J, the junction kept 5 bases outside the gene matches. CDR3 length: 13 amino acids. Germline CDR1 MDHEN, CDR2 SYDVKM. The CDR3 spells CASSLKTGRKLFF. DNA for the CDR3: TGTGCCAGCAGTTTAAAGACAGGGCGCAAACTGTTTTTT.

V usage is TRBV11-3 and J usage is TRBJ2-2; D is ambiguous. There are 13 residues in the CDR3. The V gene lost 1 base and the J gene lost 4 bases, with 4 bases spanning the gap. Germline CDR1 and CDR2: SGHNT and YENEEA. The CDR3 DNA follows: TGTGCCAGCAGCTTAGGTAGCACCGGGGAGCTGTTTTTT. This sequence encodes CASSLGSTGELFF.

CDR3 coding DNA: TGTGCCAGCACCCCTAAGGGTTCCTACGAGCAGTACTTC. Its protein product is CASTPKGSYEQYF. The chain has TRBV6-5 and TRBJ2-7; D is undetermined. CDR3 size: 13 residues. V gave up 7 bases and J gave up 1 base, with 11 bases separating them. From germline, CDR1 is MNHEY and CDR2 SVGAGI.

The chain couples TRBV30 to TRBJ2-3, with D unresolved. Germline values: CDR1 GTSNPN, CDR2 SVGIG (reference sequence). The CDR3 is 14 residues long. Trimming took 0 bases from V and 6 from J, leaving 13 bases between them. The CDR3 loop reads CAWSVDVRVDTQYF. CDR3 DNA sequence: TGTGCCTGGAGTGTAGACGTCCGGGTGGATACGCAGTATTTT.

This chain connects TRBV7-6 to TRBJ2-7; possible D gene TRBD2, 6 bases. The CDR3 covers 14 residues. V gave up 5 bases and J gave up 1 base, with 12 bases separating them. From germline, CDR1 is SGHVS and CDR2 FNYEAQ. The CDR3 sequence: CASSRAGGSYEQYF. The CDR3 nucleotides read TGTGCCAGCAGCCGGGCCGGGGGATCCTACGAGCAGTACTTC.

The chain uses TRBV6-1 and TRBJ2-5; tentatively, D is TRBD1 (5 bases). Germline-derived CDR1 and CDR2 are MNHNS and SASEGT. V was shortened by 4 bases and J by 3 bases, with 12 bases between the two germline ends. The CDR3 loop spans 14 amino acids. The chain's CDR3 is CASSVQATKETQYF. The DNA of the CDR3 is TGTGCCAGCAGTGTACAGGCTACAAAAGAGACCCAGTACTTC.

This chain uses TRBV10-3 with TRBJ2-3; TRBD2 matches 9 bases. The V and J ends lost 4 bases and 5 bases, in that order; junction bases with no gene match: 13. CDR1 is ENHRY, CDR2 SYGVKD, per germline. The CDR3 is 17 residues long. In DNA, the CDR3 is TGTGCCATCAGTGGCCCCCCGACTAGCGGAAAGGTAGATACGCAGTATTTT. Its translation is CAISGPPTSGKVDTQYF.

J is TRBJ1-5 and V is TRBV19; 10 bases are a match to TRBD1. With V trimmed by 5 bases and J by 6 bases, 4 bases remained unmatched. This CDR3 has 14 residues. Germline V gene sequence: CDR1 LNHDA, CDR2 SQIVND (reference sequence). CDR3 loop: CASSLTGGGQPQHF. The CDR3 DNA reads as TGTGCCAGTAGTCTGACAGGGGGCGGTCAGCCCCAGCATTTT.

The V gene is TRBV7-9, the J gene TRBJ2-5; D uncertain. Trimming took 0 bases from V and 5 from J, leaving 10 bases between them. The CDR3 extends over 14 amino acids. The germline V gene has CDR1 SEHNR and CDR2 FQNEAQ (reference sequence). The CDR3 spells CASSLAKGSETQYF. As DNA, the CDR3 is TGTGCCAGCAGCTTAGCCAAGGGCAGCGAGACCCAGTACTTC.

This clone was detected only once. The rearrangement joins TRBV10-3 to TRBJ2-5; no reliable D call. The CDR3 runs to 13 residues. Germline-derived CDR1 and CDR2 are ENHRY and SYGVKD. Trimming took 3 bases from V and 6 from J, leaving 11 bases between them. DNA of the CDR3: TGTGCCATCAGTGACCCCGGAACCAAGACCCAGTACTTC. Translating gives CAISDPGTKTQYF.

This chain connects TRBV19 to TRBJ2-3; D perhaps matches TRBD2 (6 bases). CDR3 size: 15 residues. Germline V gene data show CDR1 as LNHDA and CDR2 as SQIVND (reference sequence). V lost 5 bases and J 0 bases, leaving 12 bases between the germline ends. The CDR3 DNA reads as TGTGCCAGTAGTTCCTGGAGGGTCAGCACAGATACGCAGTATTTT. It specifies CASSSWRVSTDTQYF.